In this sample, the clone carrying this T cell receptor (beta chain) turned up many times. Its antigen is currently unknown. Patients with ophthalmopathy all had a Clinical Activity Score of at least 3, a NOSPECS grade of at least 4 and duration under 3 months. Every diagnosis used clinical symptoms, serum thyroxine and TRAb, thyroid ultrasound and orbital computed tomography. This sample was included in a study of T cells in Graves' hyperthyroidism and ophthalmopathy. CDR3 length equals 15 residues. Germline V gives CDR1 SGHAT, CDR2 FQNNGV. V gave up 6 bases and J gave up 3 bases, with 14 bases separating them. Amplified TCR beta CDR3 regions came from RNA transcripts. The primer set for the first-round RT-PCR of the TCR CDR3 was HTBI. MiXCR, run by TCRdb on the multiplex PCR reads, gives a single entry per CDR3 protein. The table includes roughly 560,000 distinct CDR3 sequences, approximately 14% detected once.

Whole-study findings and limits: Most thyroid clonotypes that were expanded above 0.001 also turned up in blood.

The sequence derives from a middle-aged woman with Graves' ophthalmopathy. The chain employs TRBV11-2 and TRBJ2-2, with D possibly being TRBD1 or TRBD2 (5 bases each). The sample taken for sequencing was blood. In DNA, the CDR3 is TGTGCCAGCAGTTTACGCCGAGGGGACACCGGGGAGCTGTTTTTT. As protein: CASSLRRGDTGELFF.